This TCR beta chain originates from a study of blood T cell repertoires in COVID-19. Study information: Collection of acute and convalescent COVID-19 samples took place in the United States, Italy and Spain. From T cells, B-cell-depleted T cells, or PBMCs came the material, which was cDNA or gDNA.

Per the original data handling: Nucleated cell counts were estimated from reference gene primer amplification. Sequencing used immunoSEQ multiplex PCR; TCRdb keeps in-frame clones, though not all of them. For V, J and clone size, that table is used; D and trimming come from the DNA. Counted here are roughly 17,000 clones, around nine tenths occurring once; the ten biggest clones make up less than 15%. The germline gives CDR1 SQVTM, CDR2 ANQGSEA. After removal of 8 bases from V and 7 bases from J, the junction contained 9 bases not matched to a gene. CDR3 length: 12 residues. The sequence was collected from a human donor in a cohort sampled during active COVID-19. The sequenced material came from peripheral blood. The rearrangement uses TRBV29-1 and TRBJ2-7; 9 bases line up with TRBD1. The CDR3 spells CSSGDRVGEQYF. Here the CDR3 DNA reads TGCAGCAGCGGGGACAGGGTGGGGGAGCAGTACTTC.